Here is one T cell receptor beta chain with its context. Sequenced by immunoSEQ multiplex PCR; TCRdb stores in-frame clones only, minus some. There are 150,000 to 200,000 clones in the sample; roughly 87% occur only once, and 5% lies in the top ten. This sample is drawn from a study of blood T cell repertoires in COVID-19. At the level of the study: T cells, B-cell-depleted T cells, or PBMCs provided the cDNA or gDNA that served as material.

The specimen sequenced was peripheral blood. The receptor's source is a human donor in a cohort sampled during active COVID-19.

CDR3 in amino acids: CASSPSQGYSGYTF. Here the CDR3 DNA reads TGCGCCAGCAGCCCTAGTCAGGGGTATAGTGGCTACACCTTC. The gene calls are TRBV4-1 and TRBJ1-2; TRBD1 might be the D (6 bases). The CDR3 sequence is 14 residues long. In germline, CDR1 is MGHRA, CDR2 YSYEKL. Trimming took 4 bases from V and 7 from J, leaving 16 bases between them.